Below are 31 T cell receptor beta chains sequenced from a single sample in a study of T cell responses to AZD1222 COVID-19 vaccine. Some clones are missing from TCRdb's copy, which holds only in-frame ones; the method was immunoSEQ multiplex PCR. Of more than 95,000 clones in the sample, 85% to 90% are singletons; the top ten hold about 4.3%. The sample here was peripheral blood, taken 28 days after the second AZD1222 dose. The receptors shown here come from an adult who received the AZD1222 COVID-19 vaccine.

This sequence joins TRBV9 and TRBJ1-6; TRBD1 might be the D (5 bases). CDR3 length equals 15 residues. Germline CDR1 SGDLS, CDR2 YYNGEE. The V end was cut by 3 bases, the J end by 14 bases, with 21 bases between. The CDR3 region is CASSATGRGQSALHF. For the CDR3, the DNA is TGTGCCAGCAGCGCCACGGGAAGGGGCCAGTCGGCCCTCCACTTT. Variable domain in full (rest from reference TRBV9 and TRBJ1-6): DSGVTQTPKHLITATGQRVTLRCSPRSGDLSVYWYQQSLDQGLQFLIQYYNGEERAKGNILERFSAQQFPDLHSELNLSSLELGDSALYFCASSATGRGQSALHFGNGTRLTVT.

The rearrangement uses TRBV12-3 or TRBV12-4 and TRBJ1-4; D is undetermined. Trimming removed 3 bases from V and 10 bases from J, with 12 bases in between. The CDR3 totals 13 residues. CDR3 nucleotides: TGTGCCAGCAGTTTCGCCGAGACTGGAAAACTGTTTTTT. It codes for CASSFAETGKLFF.

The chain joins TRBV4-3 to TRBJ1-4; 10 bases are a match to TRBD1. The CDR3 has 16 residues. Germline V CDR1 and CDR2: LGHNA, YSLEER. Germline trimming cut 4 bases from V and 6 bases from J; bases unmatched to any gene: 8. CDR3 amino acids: CASSRAPGQGYEKLFF. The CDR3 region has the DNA TGCGCCAGCAGCCGAGCGCCGGGACAGGGGTATGAAAAACTGTTTTTT.

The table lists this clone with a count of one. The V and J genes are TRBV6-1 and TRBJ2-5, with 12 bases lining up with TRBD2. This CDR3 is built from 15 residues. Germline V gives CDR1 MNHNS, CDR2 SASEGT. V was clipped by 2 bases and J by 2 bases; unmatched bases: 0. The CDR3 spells CASSELAGGQETQYF. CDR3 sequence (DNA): TGTGCCAGCAGTGAACTAGCGGGGGGGCAAGAGACCCAGTACTTC.

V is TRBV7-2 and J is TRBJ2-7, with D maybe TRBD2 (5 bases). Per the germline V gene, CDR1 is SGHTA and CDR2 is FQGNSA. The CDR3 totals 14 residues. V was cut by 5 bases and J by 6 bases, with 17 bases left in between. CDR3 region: CASSLSGFLGEQYF. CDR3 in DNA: TGTGCCAGCAGCCTATCGGGGTTCCTGGGCGAGCAGTACTTC.

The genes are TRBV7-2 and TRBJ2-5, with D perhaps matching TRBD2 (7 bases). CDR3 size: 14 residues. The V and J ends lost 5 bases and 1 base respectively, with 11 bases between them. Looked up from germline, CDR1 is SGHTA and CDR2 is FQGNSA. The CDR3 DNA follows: TGTGCCAGCAGCCCGGGGGGCCTCCAAGAGACCCAGTACTTC. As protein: CASSPGGLQETQYF.

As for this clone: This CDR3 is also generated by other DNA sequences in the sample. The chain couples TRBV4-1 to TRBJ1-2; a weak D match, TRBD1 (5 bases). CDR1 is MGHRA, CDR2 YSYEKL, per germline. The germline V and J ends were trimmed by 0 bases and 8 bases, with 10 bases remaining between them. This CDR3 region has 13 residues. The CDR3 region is CASSQDLGDGYTF. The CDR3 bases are TGCGCCAGCAGCCAAGATTTAGGGGACGGCTACACCTTC.

The CDR3 DNA reads TGTGCCAGCAGCCTGACAGGGGCAGGGGATTCACCCCTCCACTTT. Protein: CASSLTGAGDSPLHF. The V call is TRBV6-5, the J call TRBJ1-6; 8 bases are a match to TRBD1. Trimming at V came to 6 bases and at J to 8 bases, leaving 9 bases not matched to a gene. The V gene's germline CDR1 is MNHEY and CDR2 SVGAGI. CDR3 length: 15 amino acids.

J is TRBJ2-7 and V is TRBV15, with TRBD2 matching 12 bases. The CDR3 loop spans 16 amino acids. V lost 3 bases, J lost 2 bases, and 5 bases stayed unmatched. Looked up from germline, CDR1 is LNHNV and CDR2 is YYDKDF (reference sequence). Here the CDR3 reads CATSRGPSGGAYEQYF. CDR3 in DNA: TGTGCCACCAGCAGGGGTCCTAGCGGGGGGGCCTACGAGCAGTACTTC.

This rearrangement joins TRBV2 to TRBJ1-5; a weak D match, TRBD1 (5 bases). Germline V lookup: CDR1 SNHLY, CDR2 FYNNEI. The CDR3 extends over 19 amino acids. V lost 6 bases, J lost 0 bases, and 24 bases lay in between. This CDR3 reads CASSVSQDSGVYSNQPQHF. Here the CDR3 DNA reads TGTGCCAGCAGCGTGAGTCAAGACAGCGGGGTTTATAGCAATCAGCCCCAGCATTTT.

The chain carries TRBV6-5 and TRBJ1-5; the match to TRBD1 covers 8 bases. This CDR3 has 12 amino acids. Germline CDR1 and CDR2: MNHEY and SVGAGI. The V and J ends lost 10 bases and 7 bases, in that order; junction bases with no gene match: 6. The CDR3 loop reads CATDRGEQPQHF. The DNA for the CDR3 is TGTGCCACAGACAGGGGTGAACAGCCCCAGCATTTT.

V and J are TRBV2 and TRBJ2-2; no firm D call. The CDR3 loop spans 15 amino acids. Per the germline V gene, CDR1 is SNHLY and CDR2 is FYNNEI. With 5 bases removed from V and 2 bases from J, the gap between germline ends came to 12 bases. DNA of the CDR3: TGTGCCAGCAGTAAATTAGACAAAAACACCGGGGAGCTGTTTTTT. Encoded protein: CASSKLDKNTGELFF.

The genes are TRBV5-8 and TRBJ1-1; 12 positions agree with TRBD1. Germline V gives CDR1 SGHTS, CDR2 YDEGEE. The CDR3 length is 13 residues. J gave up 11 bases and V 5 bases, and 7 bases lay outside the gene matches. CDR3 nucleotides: TGTGCCAGCAGAAGGGGACAGGGGGCGCTGGCTTTCTTT. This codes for CASRRGQGALAFF. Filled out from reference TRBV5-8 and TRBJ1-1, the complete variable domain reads EAGVTQSPTHLIKTRGQQATLRCSPISGHTSVYWYQQALGLGLQFLLWYDEGEERNRGNFPPRFSGRQFPNYSSELNVNALELEDSALYLCASRRGQGALAFFGQGTRLTVV.

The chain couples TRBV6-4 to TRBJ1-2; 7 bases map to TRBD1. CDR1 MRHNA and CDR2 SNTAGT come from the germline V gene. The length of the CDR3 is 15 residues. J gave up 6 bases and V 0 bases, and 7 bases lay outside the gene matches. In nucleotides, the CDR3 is TGTGCCAGCAGTGACTCGGACAGGCGGAGGAATGGCTACACCTTC. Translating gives CASSDSDRRRNGYTF.

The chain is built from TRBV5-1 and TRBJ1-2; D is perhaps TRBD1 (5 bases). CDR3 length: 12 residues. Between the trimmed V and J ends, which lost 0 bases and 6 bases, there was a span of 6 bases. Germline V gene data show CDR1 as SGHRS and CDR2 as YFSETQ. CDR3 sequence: CASSLEGNGYTF. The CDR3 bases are TGCGCCAGCAGCTTGGAGGGGAATGGCTACACCTTC.

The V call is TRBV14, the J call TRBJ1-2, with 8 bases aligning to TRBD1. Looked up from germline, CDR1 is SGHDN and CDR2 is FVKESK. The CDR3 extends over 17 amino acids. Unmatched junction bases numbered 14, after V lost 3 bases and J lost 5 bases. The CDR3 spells CASSHSSFGQGVYGYTF. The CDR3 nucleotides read TGTGCCAGCAGCCACTCCTCGTTCGGACAGGGTGTATATGGCTACACCTTC.

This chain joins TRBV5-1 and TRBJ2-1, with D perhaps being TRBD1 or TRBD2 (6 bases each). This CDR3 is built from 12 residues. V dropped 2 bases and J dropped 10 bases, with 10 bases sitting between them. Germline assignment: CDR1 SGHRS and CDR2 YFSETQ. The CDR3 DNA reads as TGCGCCAGCAGCTTACGGGGGCTGGAGCAGTTCTTC. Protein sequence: CASSLRGLEQFF. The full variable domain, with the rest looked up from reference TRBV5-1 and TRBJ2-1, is KAGVTQTPRYLIKTRGQQVTLSCSPISGHRSVSWYQQTPGQGLQFLFEYFSETQRNKGNFPGRFSGRQFSNSRSEMNVSTLELGDSALYLCASSLRGLEQFFGPGTRLTVL.

The CDR3 DNA sequence: TGTGCCAGCAGTGCGGTTGGACAGGGACCCTATGGCTACACCTTC. Residues: CASSAVGQGPYGYTF. The chain joins TRBV27 to TRBJ1-2, with TRBD1 matching 8 bases. This CDR3 has 15 amino acids. J was trimmed by 4 bases and V by 5 bases; bases with no gene match: 9. CDR1 and CDR2 (germline): MNHEY, SMNVEV (reference sequence).

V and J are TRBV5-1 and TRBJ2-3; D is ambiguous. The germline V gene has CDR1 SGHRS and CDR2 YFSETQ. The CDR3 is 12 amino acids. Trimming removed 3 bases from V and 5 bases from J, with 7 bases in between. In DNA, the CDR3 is TGCGCCAGCAGCTCAGAGCTAGATACGCAGTATTTT. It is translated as CASSSELDTQYF.

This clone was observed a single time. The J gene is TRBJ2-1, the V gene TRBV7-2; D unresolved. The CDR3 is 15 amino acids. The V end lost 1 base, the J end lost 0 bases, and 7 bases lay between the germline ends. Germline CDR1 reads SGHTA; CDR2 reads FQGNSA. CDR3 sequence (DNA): TGTGCCAGCAGCTTAGGCCCCAGCTCCTACAATGAGCAGTTCTTC. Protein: CASSLGPSSYNEQFF.

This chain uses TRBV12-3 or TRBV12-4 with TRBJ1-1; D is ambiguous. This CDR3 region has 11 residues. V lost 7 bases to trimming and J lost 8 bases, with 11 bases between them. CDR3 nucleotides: TGTGCCAGCACTCTAGCCGTGGAAGCTTTCTTT. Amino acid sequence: CASTLAVEAFF.

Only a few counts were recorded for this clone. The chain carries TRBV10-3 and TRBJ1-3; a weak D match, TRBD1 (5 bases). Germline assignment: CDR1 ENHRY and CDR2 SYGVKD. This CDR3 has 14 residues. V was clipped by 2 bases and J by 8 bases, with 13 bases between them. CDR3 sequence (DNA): TGTGCCATCAGTGAGGGGGCGCGGGGCGACACCATATATTTT. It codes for CAISEGARGDTIYF.

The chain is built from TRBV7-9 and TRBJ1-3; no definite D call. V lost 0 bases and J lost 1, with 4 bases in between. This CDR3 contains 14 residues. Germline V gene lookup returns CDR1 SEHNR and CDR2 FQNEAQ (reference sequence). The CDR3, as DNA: TGTGCCAGCAGCTTAGCGGCTTCTGGAAACACCATATATTTT. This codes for CASSLAASGNTIYF. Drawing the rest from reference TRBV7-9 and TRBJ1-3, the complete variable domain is DTGVSQNPRHKITKRGQNVTFRCDPISEHNRLYWYRQTLGQGPEFLTYFQNEAQLEKSRLLSDRFSAERPKGSFSTLEIQRTEQGDSAMYLCASSLAASGNTIYFGEGSWLTVV.

Written as DNA, the CDR3 is TGTGCCAGCAGCTTATCGGTGGGTACCAACTATGGCTACACCTTC. Translating it yields CASSLSVGTNYGYTF. The V and J genes are TRBV11-1 and TRBJ1-2; D is unresolved. The germline V gene encodes CDR1 SGHAT and CDR2 FQDESV (reference sequence). This CDR3 is 15 amino acids long. V was trimmed by 2 bases and J by 2 bases, leaving 12 bases between them.

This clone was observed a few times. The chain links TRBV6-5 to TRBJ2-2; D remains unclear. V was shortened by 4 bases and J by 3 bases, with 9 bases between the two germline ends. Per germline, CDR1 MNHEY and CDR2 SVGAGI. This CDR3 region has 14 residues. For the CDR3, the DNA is TGTGCCAGCAGTTCCGGGCCCCACACCGGGGAGCTGTTTTTT. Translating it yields CASSSGPHTGELFF.

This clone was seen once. DNA for the CDR3: TGTGCCACCTCATCGGGACAGCTTGATGTTGAGACCCAGTACTTC. Translation: CATSSGQLDVETQYF. The chain employs TRBV24-1 and TRBJ2-5; 7 positions match TRBD1. CDR3 size: 15 residues. V was pared by 9 bases and J by 5 bases, with 14 bases of the junction left unmatched. CDR1 and CDR2 (germline): KGHDR, SFDVKD.

CDR3 DNA: TGTGCCTGGGCATTCGACATGAACACTGAAGCTTTCTTT. This gives the protein CAWAFDMNTEAFF. The chain recombines TRBV30 with TRBJ1-1; D not certain. The germline V gene encodes CDR1 GTSNPN and CDR2 SVGIG (reference sequence). Deletions cut 5 bases from V and 0 bases from J, with 10 bases between. The CDR3 is made up of 13 amino acids.

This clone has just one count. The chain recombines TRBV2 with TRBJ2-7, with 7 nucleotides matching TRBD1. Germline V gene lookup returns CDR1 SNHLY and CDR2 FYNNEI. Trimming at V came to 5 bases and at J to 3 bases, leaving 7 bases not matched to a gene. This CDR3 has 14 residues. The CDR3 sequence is CASSSGDRYYEQYF. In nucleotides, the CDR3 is TGTGCCAGCAGTTCCGGGGACAGATACTACGAGCAGTACTTC.

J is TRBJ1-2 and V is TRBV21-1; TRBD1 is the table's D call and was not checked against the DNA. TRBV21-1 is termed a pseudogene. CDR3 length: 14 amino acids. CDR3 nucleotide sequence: TGTGCCAGCAGCAAAGGATGCAGGGTAGGTGGCTACACCTTC. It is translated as CASSKGCRVGGYTF.

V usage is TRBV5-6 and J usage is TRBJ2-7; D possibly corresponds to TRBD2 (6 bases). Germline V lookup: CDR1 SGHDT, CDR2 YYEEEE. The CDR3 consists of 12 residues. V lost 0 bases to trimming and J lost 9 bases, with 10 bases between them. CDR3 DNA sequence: TGTGCCAGCAGCTTGGAGACCGGGGGGCAGTACTTC. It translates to CASSLETGGQYF.

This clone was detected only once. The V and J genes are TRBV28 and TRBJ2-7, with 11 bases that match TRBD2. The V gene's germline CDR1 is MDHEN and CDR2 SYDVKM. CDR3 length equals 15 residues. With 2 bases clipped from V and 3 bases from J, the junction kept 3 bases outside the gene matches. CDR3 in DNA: TGTGCCAGCAGTTTAGATACTAGCGGGGGCTACGAGCAGTACTTC. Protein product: CASSLDTSGGYEQYF.